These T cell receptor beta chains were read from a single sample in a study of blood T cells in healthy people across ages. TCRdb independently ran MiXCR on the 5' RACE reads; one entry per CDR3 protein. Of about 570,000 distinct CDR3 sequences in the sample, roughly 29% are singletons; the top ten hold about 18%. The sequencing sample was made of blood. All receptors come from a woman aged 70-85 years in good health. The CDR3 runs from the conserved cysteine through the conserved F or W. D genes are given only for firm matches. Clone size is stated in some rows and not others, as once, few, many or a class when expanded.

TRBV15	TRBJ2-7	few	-	CATSKLGSSYEQYF	TGTGCCACCAGCAAGTTGGGCAGTTCCTACGAGCAGTACTTC
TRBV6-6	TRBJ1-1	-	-	CASRPGRLNTEAFF	TGTGCCAGCAGGCCGGGACGGTTGAACACTGAAGCTTTCTTT
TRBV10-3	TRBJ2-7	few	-	CAISESNEQYF	TGTGCCATCAGTGAGTCGAACGAGCAGTACTTC
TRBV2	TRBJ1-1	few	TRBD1	CASPGGTGGFSLSGEAFF	TGTGCCAGCCCCGGAGGGACAGGGGGCTTTTCATTGTCCGGAGAAGCTTTCTTT
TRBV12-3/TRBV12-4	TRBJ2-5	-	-	CASSRGIGGRETQYF	TGTGCCAGCAGTCGGGGGATAGGGGGAAGAGAGACCCAGTACTTC
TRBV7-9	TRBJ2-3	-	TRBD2	CASSFPTSGSVTQYF	TGTGCCAGCAGCTTCCCGACTAGCGGGAGTGTTACGCAGTATTTT
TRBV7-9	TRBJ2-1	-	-	CASSLEFQFF	TGTGCCAGCAGCTTAGAGTTTCAGTTCTTC
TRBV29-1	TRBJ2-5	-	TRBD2	CSAGTSGIYQETQYF	TGCAGCGCCGGGACTAGCGGGATCTACCAAGAGACCCAGTACTTC
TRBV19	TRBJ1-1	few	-	CACSIGGTVNTEAFF	TGTGCCTGTAGTATTGGCGGGACGGTGAACACTGAAGCTTTCTTT
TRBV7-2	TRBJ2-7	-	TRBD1	CASSLGTGQYYEQYF	TGTGCCAGCAGCTTAGGGACAGGGCAGTACTACGAGCAGTACTTC
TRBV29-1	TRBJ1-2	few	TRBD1	CSVEGQGGAGYTF	TGCAGCGTTGAAGGACAGGGTGGAGCTGGCTACACCTTC
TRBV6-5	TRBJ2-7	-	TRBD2	CASRPGGSYEQYF	TGTGCCAGCAGACCGGGGGGATCCTACGAGCAGTACTTC
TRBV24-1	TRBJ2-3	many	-	CATSEAADNTQYF	TGTGCCACCAGTGAAGCAGCGGACAATACGCAGTATTTT
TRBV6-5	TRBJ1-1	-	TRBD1	CASSYVGTGGTEAFF	TGTGCCAGCAGTTATGTAGGGACAGGGGGCACTGAAGCTTTCTTT
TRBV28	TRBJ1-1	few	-	CASTIGGGTEAFF	TGTGCCAGCACCATTGGGGGCGGCACTGAAGCTTTCTTT
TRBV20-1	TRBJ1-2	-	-	CSARDGRQGTLSGYTF	TGCAGTGCTAGAGATGGACGCCAAGGTACCCTTAGTGGCTACACCTTC
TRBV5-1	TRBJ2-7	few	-	CASSLAGVYSYEQYF	TGCGCCAGCAGCTTGGCAGGGGTCTACTCCTACGAGCAGTACTTC
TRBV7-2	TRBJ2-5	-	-	CASSSTPGTYQETQYF	TGTGCCAGCAGCTCAACCCCTGGGACTTACCAAGAGACCCAGTACTTC
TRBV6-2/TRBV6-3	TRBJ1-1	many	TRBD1	CASTPDRATEAFF	TGTGCCAGCACCCCGGACAGGGCCACTGAAGCTTTCTTT
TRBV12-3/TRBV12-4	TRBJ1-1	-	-	CASSLNGSPGSAFF	TGTGCCAGCAGTTTAAACGGCTCCCCCGGGTCCGCTTTCTTT
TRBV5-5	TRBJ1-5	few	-	CASRWGRVESQPQHF	TGTGCCAGCAGATGGGGGCGGGTGGAAAGTCAGCCCCAGCATTTT
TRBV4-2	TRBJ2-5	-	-	CASSQGPGARGETQYF	TGTGCCAGCAGCCAAGGCCCAGGGGCAAGGGGAGAGACCCAGTACTTC
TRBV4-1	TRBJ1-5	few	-	CASSQDPGYSNQPQHF	TGCGCCAGCAGCCAAGACCCGGGATATAGCAATCAGCCCCAGCATTTT
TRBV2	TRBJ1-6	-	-	CASSGHGANSPLHF	TGTGCCAGCAGTGGCCACGGGGCTAATTCACCCCTCCACTTT
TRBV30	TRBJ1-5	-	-	CAWRAPGRTTNQPQHF	TGTGCCTGGAGGGCCCCCGGACGGACTACCAATCAGCCCCAGCATTTT
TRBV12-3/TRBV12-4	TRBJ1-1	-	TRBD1	CASSRDREGTEAFF	TGTGCCAGCAGTAGGGACAGGGAAGGTACTGAAGCTTTCTTT
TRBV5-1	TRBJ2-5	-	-	CASSLANRETQYF	TGCGCCAGCAGCTTGGCGAATCGGGAGACCCAGTACTTC
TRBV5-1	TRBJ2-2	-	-	CASSSVVRNTGELFF	TGCGCCAGCAGTTCTGTGGTACGGAACACCGGGGAGCTGTTTTTT
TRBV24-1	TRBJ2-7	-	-	CATSGFGTDDEQYF	TGTGCCACCAGTGGTTTCGGGACTGATGACGAGCAGTACTTC
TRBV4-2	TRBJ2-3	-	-	CASSQDPSGADTQYF	TGTGCCAGCAGCCAAGATCCGTCAGGCGCAGATACGCAGTATTTT
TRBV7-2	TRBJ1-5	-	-	CASSLASRPQHF	TGTGCCAGCAGCTTAGCTAGCCGGCCCCAGCATTTT
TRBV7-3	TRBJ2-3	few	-	CASSTGTTPDTQYF	TGTGCCAGCAGCACAGGGACCACACCAGATACGCAGTATTTT
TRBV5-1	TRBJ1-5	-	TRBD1	CASSMGQGNNQPQHF	TGCGCCAGCAGCATGGGACAGGGGAACAATCAGCCCCAGCATTTT
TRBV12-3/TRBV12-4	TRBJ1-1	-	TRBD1	CASSSTGQGLLNTEAFF	TGTGCCAGCAGTTCCACTGGACAGGGCTTGTTGAACACTGAAGCTTTCTTT
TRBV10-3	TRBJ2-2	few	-	CAILDSVEGELFF	TGTGCCATCTTGGACTCCGTTGAGGGGGAGCTGTTTTTT
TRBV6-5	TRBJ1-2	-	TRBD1	CASSPSGTGSYGYTF	TGTGCCAGCAGCCCCTCCGGGACAGGGTCCTATGGCTACACCTTC
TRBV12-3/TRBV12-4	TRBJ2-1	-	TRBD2	CASSLPTSGNLNEQFF	TGTGCCAGCAGTCTTCCGACTAGCGGGAACCTCAATGAGCAGTTCTTC
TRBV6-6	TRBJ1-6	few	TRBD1	CASRTPGGSGGSPLHF	TGTGCCAGCAGGACTCCAGGGGGCTCTGGCGGTTCACCCCTCCACTTT
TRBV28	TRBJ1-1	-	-	CASSLRGAANTEAFF	TGTGCCAGCAGTTTACGGGGGGCTGCGAACACTGAAGCTTTCTTT
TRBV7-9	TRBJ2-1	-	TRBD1	CASSSPTGVYNEQFF	TGTGCCAGCAGCTCACCGACAGGGGTGTACAATGAGCAGTTCTTC
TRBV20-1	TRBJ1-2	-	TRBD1	CSARDPTGDYGYTF	TGCAGTGCTAGAGACCCGACAGGGGACTATGGCTACACCTTC